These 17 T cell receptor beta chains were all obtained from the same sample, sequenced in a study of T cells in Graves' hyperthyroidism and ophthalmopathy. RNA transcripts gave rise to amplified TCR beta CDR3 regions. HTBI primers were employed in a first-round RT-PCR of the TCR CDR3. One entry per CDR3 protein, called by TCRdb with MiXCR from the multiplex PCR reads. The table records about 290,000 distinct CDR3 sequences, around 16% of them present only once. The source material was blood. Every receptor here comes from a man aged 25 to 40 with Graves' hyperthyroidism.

CDR3 loop: CASSLSPTSGRSTGELFF. The CDR3 DNA is TGTGCCAGCAGCTTAAGCCCGACTAGCGGGAGATCGACCGGGGAGCTGTTTTTT. The rearrangement uses TRBV7-3 and TRBJ2-2; 12 nucleotides agree with TRBD2. V dropped 1 base and J dropped 5; count of bases not matched to a gene: 8. CDR3 size: 18 residues. Germline lookup yields CDR1 SGHTA and CDR2 FQGTGA.

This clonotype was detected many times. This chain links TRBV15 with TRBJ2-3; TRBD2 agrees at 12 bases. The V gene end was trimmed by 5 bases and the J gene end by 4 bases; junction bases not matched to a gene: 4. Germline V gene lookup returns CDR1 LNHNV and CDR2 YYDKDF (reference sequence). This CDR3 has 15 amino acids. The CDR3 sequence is CATSSLAGGSDTQYF. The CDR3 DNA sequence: TGTGCCACCAGCTCCCTAGCGGGAGGGTCAGATACGCAGTATTTT.

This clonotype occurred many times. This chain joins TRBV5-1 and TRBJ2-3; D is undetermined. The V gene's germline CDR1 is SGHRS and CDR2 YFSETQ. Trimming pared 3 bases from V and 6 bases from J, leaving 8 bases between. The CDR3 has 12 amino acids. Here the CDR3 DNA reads TGCGCCAGCAGCTCAGTTTGGGATACGCAGTATTTT. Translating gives CASSSVWDTQYF.

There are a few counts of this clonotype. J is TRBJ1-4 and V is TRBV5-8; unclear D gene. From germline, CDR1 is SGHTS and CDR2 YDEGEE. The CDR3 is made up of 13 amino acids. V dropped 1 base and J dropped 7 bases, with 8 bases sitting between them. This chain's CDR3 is CASSLFGSEKLFF. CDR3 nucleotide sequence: TGTGCCAGCAGCTTGTTCGGGTCTGAAAAACTGTTTTTT.

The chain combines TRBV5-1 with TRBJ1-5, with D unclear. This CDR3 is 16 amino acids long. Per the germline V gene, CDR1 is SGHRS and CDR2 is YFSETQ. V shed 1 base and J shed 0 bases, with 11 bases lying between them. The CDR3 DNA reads TGCGCCAGCAGCTTGATGGGTCGAAGTAGCAATCAGCCCCAGCATTTT. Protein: CASSLMGRSSNQPQHF.

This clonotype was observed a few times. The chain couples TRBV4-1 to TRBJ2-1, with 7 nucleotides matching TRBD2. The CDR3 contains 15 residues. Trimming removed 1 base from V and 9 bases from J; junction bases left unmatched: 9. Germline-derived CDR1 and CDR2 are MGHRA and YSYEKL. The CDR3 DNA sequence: TGCGCCAGCAGCCAAGGGGACCGCGGGGGTCGTGAGCAGTTCTTC. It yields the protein CASSQGDRGGREQFF.

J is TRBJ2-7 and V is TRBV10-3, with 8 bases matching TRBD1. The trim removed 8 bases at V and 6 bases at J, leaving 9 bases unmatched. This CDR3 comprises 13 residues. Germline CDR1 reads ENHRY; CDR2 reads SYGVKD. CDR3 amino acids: CAIGDRYGGEQYF. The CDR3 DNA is TGTGCCATCGGGGACAGGTACGGGGGCGAGCAGTACTTC.

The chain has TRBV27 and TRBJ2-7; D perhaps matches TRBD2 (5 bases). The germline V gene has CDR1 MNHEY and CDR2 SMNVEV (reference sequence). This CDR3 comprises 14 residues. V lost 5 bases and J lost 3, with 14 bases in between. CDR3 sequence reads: CASSREGLGYEQYF. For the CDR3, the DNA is TGTGCCAGCAGTCGCGAGGGTTTGGGCTACGAGCAGTACTTC.

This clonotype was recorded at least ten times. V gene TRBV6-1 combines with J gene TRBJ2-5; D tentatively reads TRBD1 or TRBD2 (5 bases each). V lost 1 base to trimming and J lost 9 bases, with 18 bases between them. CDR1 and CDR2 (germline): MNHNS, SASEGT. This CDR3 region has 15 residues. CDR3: CASSEERAGSAAQYF. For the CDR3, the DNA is TGTGCCAGCAGTGAAGAAAGGGCAGGGAGCGCGGCCCAGTACTTC.

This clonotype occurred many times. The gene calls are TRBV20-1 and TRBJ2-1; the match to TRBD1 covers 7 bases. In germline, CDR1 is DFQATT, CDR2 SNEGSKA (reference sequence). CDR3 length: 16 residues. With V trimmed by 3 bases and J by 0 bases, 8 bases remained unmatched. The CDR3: CSARGQTRSSYNEQFF. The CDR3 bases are TGCAGTGCTAGGGGACAGACCAGGAGCTCCTACAATGAGCAGTTCTTC.

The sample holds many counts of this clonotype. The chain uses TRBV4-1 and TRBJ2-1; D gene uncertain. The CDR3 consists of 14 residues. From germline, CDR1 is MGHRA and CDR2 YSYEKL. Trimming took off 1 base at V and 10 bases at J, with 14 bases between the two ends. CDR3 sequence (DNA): TGCGCCAGCAGCCAAGTATCCGAGGAGCTCGAGCAGTTCTTC. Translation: CASSQVSEELEQFF.

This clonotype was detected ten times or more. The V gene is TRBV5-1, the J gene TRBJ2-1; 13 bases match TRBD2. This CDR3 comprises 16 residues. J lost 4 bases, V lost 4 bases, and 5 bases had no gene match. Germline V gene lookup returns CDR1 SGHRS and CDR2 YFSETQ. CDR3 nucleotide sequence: TGCGCCAGCAGCCCAGGACTAGCGGGAGCATACAATGAGCAGTTCTTC. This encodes CASSPGLAGAYNEQFF.

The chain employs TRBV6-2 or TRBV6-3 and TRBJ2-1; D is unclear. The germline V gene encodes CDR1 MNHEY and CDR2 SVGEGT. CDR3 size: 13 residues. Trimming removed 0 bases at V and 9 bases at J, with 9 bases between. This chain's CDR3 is CASSYSTPLEQFF. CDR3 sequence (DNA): TGTGCCAGCAGTTACTCGACGCCACTTGAGCAGTTCTTC.

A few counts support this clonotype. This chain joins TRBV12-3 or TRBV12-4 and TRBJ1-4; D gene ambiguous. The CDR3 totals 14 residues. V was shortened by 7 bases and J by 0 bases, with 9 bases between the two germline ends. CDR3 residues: CASTQGATNEKLFF. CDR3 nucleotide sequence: TGTGCCAGCACTCAAGGTGCAACTAATGAAAAACTGTTTTTT.

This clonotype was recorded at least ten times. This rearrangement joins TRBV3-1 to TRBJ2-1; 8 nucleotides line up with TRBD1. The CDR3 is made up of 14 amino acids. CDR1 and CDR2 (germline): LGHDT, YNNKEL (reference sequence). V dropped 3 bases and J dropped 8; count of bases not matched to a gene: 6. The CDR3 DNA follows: TGTGCCAGCAGCCACCTGACAGGGGAGGATGAGCAGTTCTTC. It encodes CASSHLTGEDEQFF.

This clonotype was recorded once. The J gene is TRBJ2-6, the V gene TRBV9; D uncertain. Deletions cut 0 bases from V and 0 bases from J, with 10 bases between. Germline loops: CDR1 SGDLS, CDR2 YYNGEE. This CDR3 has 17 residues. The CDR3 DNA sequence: TGTGCCAGCAGCGTAGGTCACGCAGACTCTGGGGCCAACGTCCTGACTTTC. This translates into CASSVGHADSGANVLTF. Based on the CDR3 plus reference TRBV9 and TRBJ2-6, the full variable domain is DSGVTQTPKHLITATGQRVTLRCSPRSGDLSVYWYQQSLDQGLQFLIQYYNGEERAKGNILERFSAQQFPDLHSELNLSSLELGDSALYFCASSVGHADSGANVLTFGAGSRLTVL.

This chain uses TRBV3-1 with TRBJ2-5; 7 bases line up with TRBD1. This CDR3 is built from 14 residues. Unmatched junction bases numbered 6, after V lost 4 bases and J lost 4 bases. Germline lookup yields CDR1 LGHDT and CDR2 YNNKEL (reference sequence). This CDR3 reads CASSLRDSGETQYF. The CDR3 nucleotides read TGTGCCAGCAGCCTCCGGGACAGTGGAGAGACCCAGTACTTC.